The 10 T cell receptor beta chains listed next were all sequenced from one sample in a study of T-cell reconstitution after alpha-beta-depleted transplantation in children. Unique molecular identifiers were used in preparing the TCRbeta library. MiXCR, applied by TCRdb to the PCR reads, yields one record per CDR3 protein. Among approximately 8,700 distinct CDR3 sequences, roughly 13% were seen once, and the ten largest hold 50% to 60%. Specimen: PBMCs, mostly from graft donor cells, collected 60 days after TCRalphabeta/CD19-depleted stem cell transplant. The source is a male patient between 10 and 17 years old who had a stem cell transplant for acute lymphoblastic leukemia, so the T cells may come from the graft donor.

V gene TRBV27 combines with J gene TRBJ2-1, with D tentatively TRBD1 (6 bases). V was pared by 4 bases and J by 1 base, with 14 bases between. The CDR3 is 16 residues long. Germline-derived CDR1 and CDR2 are MNHEY and SMNVEV (reference sequence). CDR3 in amino acids: CASSSYRVGSYNEQFF. The CDR3 nucleotides are TGTGCCAGCAGTTCCTACAGGGTGGGTTCCTACAATGAGCAGTTCTTC.

This clonotype has a count of ten or more. This chain links TRBV6-5 with TRBJ2-7; D gene unclear. The CDR3 has 13 residues. Germline V CDR1 and CDR2: MNHEY, SVGAGI. Trimming took off 6 bases at V and 11 bases at J, with 20 bases between the two ends. CDR3 residues: CASSPIRPSREYF. CDR3 nucleotides: TGTGCCAGCAGCCCAATTCGGCCCTCCCGGGAGTACTTC.

The table lists this clonotype with many counts. The chain uses TRBV5-1 and TRBJ2-5; 13 bases are a match to TRBD2. Looked up from germline, CDR1 is SGHRS and CDR2 is YFSETQ. Germline trimming cut 2 bases from V and 5 bases from J; bases unmatched to any gene: 6. The CDR3 contains 16 residues. This CDR3 is CASSFWTSGSWETQYF. The CDR3, as DNA: TGCGCCAGCAGCTTTTGGACTAGCGGGAGTTGGGAGACCCAGTACTTC.

This clonotype was observed at least ten times. This rearrangement joins TRBV24-1 to TRBJ2-1; 10 bases are a match to TRBD2. The germline V gene encodes CDR1 KGHDR and CDR2 SFDVKD. The CDR3 is 17 residues long. The junction had 7 bases not matched to a gene; V was cut back by 4 bases and J by 2 bases. The CDR3 is CATSDQKLAGTYNEQFF. The CDR3 bases are TGTGCCACCAGTGACCAGAAACTAGCGGGGACCTACAATGAGCAGTTCTTC.

This clonotype showed up many times. This chain links TRBV25-1 with TRBJ2-1; 10 bases are shared with TRBD2. CDR1 and CDR2 from the germline V gene are MGHDK and SYGVNS. This CDR3 has 16 amino acids. Trimming removed 1 base from V and 4 bases from J; junction bases left unmatched: 4. The CDR3 reads CASSESGLALYNEQFF. Written as DNA, the CDR3 is TGTGCCAGCAGTGAATCGGGACTAGCGCTTTACAATGAGCAGTTCTTC.

This clonotype was counted a few times. The chain links TRBV7-6 to TRBJ2-7; 7 bases are a match to TRBD1. The J segment lost 3 bases and the V segment lost 0 bases, leaving 8 bases of the junction unmatched. Germline CDR1 SGHVS, CDR2 FNYEAQ. The CDR3 is 16 amino acids. CDR3 protein: CASSLARGPPSYEQYF. CDR3 DNA sequence: TGTGCCAGCAGCTTAGCGAGGGGGCCACCGAGCTACGAGCAGTACTTC.

With respect to this clonotype: This may be a read error, as it is one base from a much larger clone. The chain is built from TRBV27 and TRBJ2-1; D gene ambiguous. CDR3 size: 11 residues. In germline, CDR1 is MNHEY, CDR2 SMNVEV (reference sequence). In DNA, the CDR3 is TGTGCCTCAGCCTCCAACAATGAGCAGTTCTTC. It codes for CASASNNEQFF.

This clonotype was counted at least ten times. The gene calls are TRBV4-3 and TRBJ2-6, with no clear D. From germline, CDR1 is LGHNA and CDR2 YSLEER. V lost 2 bases and J 1 base, leaving 9 bases between the germline ends. This CDR3 is 16 amino acids long. CDR3 nucleotide sequence: TGCGCCAGCAGCCAATCGTCTGCATCTGGGGCCAACGTCCTGACTTTC. Translation: CASSQSSASGANVLTF.

This clonotype has ten or more counts. This rearrangement joins TRBV7-9 to TRBJ2-7; D is unresolved. Germline values: CDR1 SEHNR, CDR2 FQNEAQ (reference sequence). The CDR3 runs to 11 residues. Trimming left V 2 bases short and J 6 bases short, with 5 bases between. The CDR3 DNA reads as TGTGCCAGCAGCTTAAGAGTCGAGCAGTACTTC. Translation gives CASSLRVEQYF.

This clonotype was seen many times. The V and J genes are TRBV5-1 and TRBJ2-2, with 8 bases fitting TRBD1. The length of the CDR3 is 17 residues. Losses at the gene ends were 4 bases for V and 6 bases for J; bases not matched to a gene: 14. Germline lookup yields CDR1 SGHRS and CDR2 YFSETQ. The CDR3 is CASSGVPGGSEPGELFF. CDR3 nucleotide sequence: TGCGCCAGCAGCGGGGTCCCAGGGGGCTCCGAACCCGGGGAGCTGTTTTTT. The variable domain in full, with the rest retrieved from reference TRBV5-1 and TRBJ2-2, is KAGVTQTPRYLIKTRGQQVTLSCSPISGHRSVSWYQQTPGQGLQFLFEYFSETQRNKGNFPGRFSGRQFSNSRSEMNVSTLELGDSALYLCASSGVPGGSEPGELFFGEGSRLTVL.